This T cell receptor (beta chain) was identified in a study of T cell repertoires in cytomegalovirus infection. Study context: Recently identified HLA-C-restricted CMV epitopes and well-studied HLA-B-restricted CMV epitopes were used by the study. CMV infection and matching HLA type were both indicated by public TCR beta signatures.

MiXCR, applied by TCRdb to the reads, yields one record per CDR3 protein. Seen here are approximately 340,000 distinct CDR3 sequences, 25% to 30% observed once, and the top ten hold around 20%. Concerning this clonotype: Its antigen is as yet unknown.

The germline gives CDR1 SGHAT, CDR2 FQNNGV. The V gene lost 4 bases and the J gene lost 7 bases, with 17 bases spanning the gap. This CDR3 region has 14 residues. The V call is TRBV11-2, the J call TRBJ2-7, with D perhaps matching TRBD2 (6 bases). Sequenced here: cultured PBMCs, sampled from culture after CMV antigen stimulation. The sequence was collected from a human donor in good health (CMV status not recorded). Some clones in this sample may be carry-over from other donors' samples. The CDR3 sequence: CASSSLSGVGEQYF. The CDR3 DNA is TGTGCCAGCAGCTCCCTCTCGGGGGTTGGGGAGCAGTACTTC.